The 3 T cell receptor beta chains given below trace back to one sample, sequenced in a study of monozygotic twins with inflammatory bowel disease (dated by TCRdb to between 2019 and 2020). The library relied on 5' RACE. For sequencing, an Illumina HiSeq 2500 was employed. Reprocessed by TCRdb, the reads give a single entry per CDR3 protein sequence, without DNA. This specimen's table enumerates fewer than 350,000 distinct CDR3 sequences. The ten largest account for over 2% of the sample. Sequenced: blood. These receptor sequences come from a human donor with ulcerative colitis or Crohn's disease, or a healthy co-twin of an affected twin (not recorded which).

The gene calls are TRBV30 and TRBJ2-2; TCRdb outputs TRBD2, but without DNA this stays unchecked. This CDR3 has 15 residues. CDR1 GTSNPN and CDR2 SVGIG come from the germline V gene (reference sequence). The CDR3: CAWGKTSGTNGELFF.

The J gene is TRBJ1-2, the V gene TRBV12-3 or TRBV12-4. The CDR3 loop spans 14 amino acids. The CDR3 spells CASSLERGIYGYTF.

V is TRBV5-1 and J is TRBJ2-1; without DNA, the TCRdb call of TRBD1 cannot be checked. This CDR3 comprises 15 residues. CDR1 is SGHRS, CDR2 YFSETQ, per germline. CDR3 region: CASSTGGTTYNEQFF.